A single count supports the clone carrying this TCR beta chain. In the same sample, other DNA sequences code for this CDR3. This sample is part of a study of T cell repertoires in ileal Crohn's disease. The wider study: Median disease duration was 7.9 years; less than 45% smoked at surgery. Every patient was operated on for stricturing (roughly 60%) or penetrating (39%) complications. The M6 sample came from neoterminal ileum during colonoscopy after surgery.

CDR1 is MNHNS and CDR2 is SASEGT in the germline V gene. V lost 3 bases, J lost 4 bases, and 8 bases stayed unmatched. The CDR3 totals 15 residues. The sample's time point: neoterminal ileum biopsy at postoperative endoscopy, about 6 months after surgery. Profiled with immunoSEQ multiplex PCR; TCRdb holds only in-frame clones, not every one. Of nearly 11,000 clones in the sample, less than 85% were seen once. The TCR was taken from an adult with Crohn's disease. Sequencing was performed on ileal tissue. The genes are TRBV6-1 and TRBJ1-1, with 7 positions matching TRBD1. This CDR3 reads CASSEEEGGGTEAFF. CDR3 in DNA: TGTGCCAGCAGTGAGGAGGAAGGGGGCGGCACTGAAGCTTTCTTT.